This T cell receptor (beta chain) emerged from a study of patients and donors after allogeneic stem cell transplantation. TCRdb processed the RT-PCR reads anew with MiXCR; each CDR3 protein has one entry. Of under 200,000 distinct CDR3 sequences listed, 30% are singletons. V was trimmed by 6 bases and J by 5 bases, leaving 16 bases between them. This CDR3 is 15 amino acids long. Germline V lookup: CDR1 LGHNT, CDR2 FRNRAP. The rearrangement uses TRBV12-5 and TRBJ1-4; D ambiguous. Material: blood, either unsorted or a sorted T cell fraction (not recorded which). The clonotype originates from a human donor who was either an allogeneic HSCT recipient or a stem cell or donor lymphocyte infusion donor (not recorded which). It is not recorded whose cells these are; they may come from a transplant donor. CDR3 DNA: TGTGCTAGTGGGCCTCTCGGGGTCGAGAATGAAAAACTGTTTTTT. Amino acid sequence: CASGPLGVENEKLFF.